The 10 T cell receptor beta chains below were found in one sample sequenced in a study of human T cells and chemical hapten exposure. Documented time point: patch test 2, 6 weeks after DPC sensitization. As to treatment: therapeutic diphenylcyclopropenone sensitization with weekly scalp DPC. TCRdb reprocessed the RACE reads via MiXCR and lists one record per CDR3 protein. The sample shows about 400,000 distinct CDR3 sequences, roughly 6% of them seen only once. Material: whole blood, obtained in connection with sensitization to the hapten diphenylcyclopropenone (DPC). The source of these receptors is a woman aged 18-35 years with alopecia areata. Some clones in this sample may be carry-over from other donors' samples.

This rearrangement joins TRBV10-3 to TRBJ2-7, with D perhaps matching TRBD1 or TRBD2 (5 bases each). The CDR3 length is 14 residues. Trimming took off 2 bases at V and 2 bases at J, with 10 bases between the two ends. Germline V gene sequence: CDR1 ENHRY, CDR2 SYGVKD. The CDR3 DNA sequence: TGTGCCATCAGTGAGAGAGGGACGCCCTACGAGCAGTACTTC. It specifies CAISERGTPYEQYF.

The rearrangement joins TRBV3-1 to TRBJ2-1; D is unclear. The CDR3 has 17 residues. Looked up from germline, CDR1 is LGHDT and CDR2 is YNNKEL (reference sequence). The V gene lost 1 base and the J gene lost 2 bases, with 15 bases spanning the gap. The CDR3 bases are TGTGCCAGCAGCCAAGTTTTGAACCCCCGCCCCTACAATGAGCAGTTCTTC. Amino acid sequence: CASSQVLNPRPYNEQFF.

The chain recombines TRBV19 with TRBJ1-2, with 10 bases lining up with TRBD1. Per the germline V gene, CDR1 is LNHDA and CDR2 is SQIVND (reference sequence). V lost 5 bases and J lost 1; bases outside the gene matches: 13. The CDR3 loop spans 18 amino acids. The CDR3, as DNA: TGTGCCAGTAGTCTGGACCGGGACAGGGGCTCCCTTAACTATGGCTACACCTTC. It codes for CASSLDRDRGSLNYGYTF.

This clonotype was detected only a few times. The chain carries TRBV20-1 and TRBJ1-2, with TRBD1 as a possible D gene (6 bases). CDR1 and CDR2 from the germline V gene are DFQATT and SNEGSKA (reference sequence). Between the trimmed V and J ends, which lost 3 bases and 3 bases, there was a span of 11 bases. CDR3 length: 13 residues. In DNA form, the CDR3 reads TGCAGTGCTAGGGGGCAGGGGTACTATGGCTACACCTTC. This codes for CSARGQGYYGYTF.

Ten or more counts support this clonotype. The rearrangement links TRBV6-2 or TRBV6-3 to TRBJ1-5, with TRBD1 matching 8 bases. CDR1 MNHEY and CDR2 SVGEGT come from the germline V gene. V lost 4 bases and J lost 7; bases outside the gene matches: 3. This CDR3 region has 13 residues. This chain's CDR3 is CASSWTGIQPQHF. The CDR3 DNA follows: TGTGCCAGCAGTTGGACAGGGATCCAGCCCCAGCATTTT.

The chain uses TRBV27 and TRBJ2-2; D gene uncertain. Germline CDR1 is MNHEY and CDR2 is SMNVEV (reference sequence). CDR3 size: 15 residues. Trimming removed 2 bases at V and 4 bases at J, with 11 bases between. The CDR3 bases are TGTGCCAGCAGTTTAGGCCCTCTCGGCACCGGGGAGCTGTTTTTT. Protein sequence: CASSLGPLGTGELFF.

The J gene is TRBJ1-6, the V gene TRBV20-1; D uncertain. Trimming took 0 bases from V and 5 from J, leaving 8 bases between them. The CDR3 sequence is 14 residues long. Germline V gives CDR1 DFQATT, CDR2 SNEGSKA (reference sequence). The chain's CDR3 is CSARDRTDNSPLHF. The CDR3 region has the DNA TGCAGTGCTAGAGATCGCACGGATAATTCACCCCTCCACTTT.

This clonotype was seen repeatedly, ten times or more. The V gene is TRBV4-1, the J gene TRBJ1-2; D unresolved. In germline, CDR1 is MGHRA, CDR2 YSYEKL. The ends were cut back, 4 bases at V and 5 bases at J, with 14 bases in the middle. CDR3 length: 14 amino acids. The CDR3 region is CASSLWTVSYGYTF. The CDR3 DNA follows: TGCGCCAGCAGCCTGTGGACGGTTTCTTATGGCTACACCTTC.

The J gene is TRBJ2-1, the V gene TRBV28; 12 nucleotides match TRBD1. The V segment lost 6 bases and the J segment 5 bases; nucleotides outside the gene matches: 11. The germline V gene has CDR1 MDHEN and CDR2 SYDVKM. The CDR3 covers 17 residues. The CDR3 DNA is TGTGCCAGCAGCATATCCGGGACAGGGGGCGAGGACAATGAGCAGTTCTTC. Amino acid sequence: CASSISGTGGEDNEQFF.

V usage is TRBV11-2 and J usage is TRBJ1-2, with D unresolved. The ends were cut back, 3 bases at V and 5 bases at J, with 13 bases in the middle. Germline V gene data show CDR1 as SGHAT and CDR2 as FQNNGV. The CDR3 has 14 amino acids. In DNA, the CDR3 is TGTGCCAGCAGCTTTAGGACCACCACTTATGGCTACACCTTC. Protein product: CASSFRTTTYGYTF.